Listed below are T cell receptor beta chains from one sample, sequenced in a study of radiation and T cells in renal cell carcinoma. Measured with immunoSEQ multiplex PCR; TCRdb has only the in-frame clones, and not every one. The sample contains roughly 61,000 clones, 60% to 85% of which appear only once. The sample was blood, taken from a patient whose treatment included radiotherapy and nephrectomy. These receptors came from a man between 60 and 75 years old with renal cell carcinoma. The CDR3 runs from the conserved cysteine through the conserved F or W.

v_gene	j_gene	CDR3aa
TRBV7-3	TRBJ2-2	CASTLYRGDEQITGELFF
TRBV6-6	TRBJ1-2	CASRLPGQGRGYTF
TRBV10-3	TRBJ1-2	CAIREGHEGGGYTF
TRBV7-8	TRBJ2-3	CASSFSGRSTDTQYF
TRBV9	TRBJ2-5	CASSRLAGGPRETQYF
TRBV5-1	TRBJ2-3	CASSVLAGRADTQYF
TRBV10-3	TRBJ2-6	CAIIKQISGANVLTF
TRBV6-5	TRBJ1-1	CASSYRGRDTEAFF
TRBV7-9	TRBJ2-2	CASSLVASTTGELFF
TRBV7-9	TRBJ2-1	CASSFDRGEQFF
TRBV9	TRBJ1-4	CASSVDEGGNEKLFF
TRBV21-1	TRBJ2-7	CASLFCVWEQYF
TRBV5-1	TRBJ1-3	CASSRFGLSGNTIYF
TRBV14	TRBJ2-5	CASSQDTVLPQYF
TRBV7-2	TRBJ2-7	CASSSSPSSYEQYF
TRBV11-2	TRBJ2-1	CASSLGLQRWEQFF
TRBV20-1	TRBJ2-1	CSARVSYGQFF
TRBV4-1	TRBJ2-1	CASSQGSRQKYNEQFF
TRBV4-3	TRBJ1-1	CASSPTDRRTEAFF
TRBV10-3	TRBJ2-2	CAISDDLETGELFF
TRBV27	TRBJ1-2	CASSLNPRDPYGYTF
TRBV7-6	TRBJ2-5	CASSLRQDVQETQYF
TRBV14	TRBJ1-2	CASSPLGDLNYGYTF
TRBV7-9	TRBJ2-1	CASSFRDWNNEQFF
TRBV11-2	TRBJ1-2	CASSLGQGASGYTF
TRBV7-8	TRBJ1-1	CASSPRTPGRPEAFF
TRBV25-1	TRBJ2-1	CASSDSRLAGGANKQFF
TRBV19	TRBJ1-4	CASSDSNEKLFF
TRBV18	TRBJ2-7	CASSSLSAGGVSGNEQYF
TRBV7-9	TRBJ2-5	CASSHRDRGKETQYF
TRBV5-1	TRBJ2-3	CASSSGQGVTQYF
TRBV7-7	TRBJ1-3	CASSPDHLPSGNTIYF
TRBV25-1	TRBJ2-1	CASSESLSSGRKGREQFF
TRBV2	TRBJ2-7	CASSETYEQYF
TRBV11-2	TRBJ2-1	CASSRLLGEHNEQFF
TRBV7-3	TRBJ2-2	CASSSLAGGPLNTGELFF
TRBV15	TRBJ1-5	CATSRDLGQGGDNQPQHF
TRBV7-9	TRBJ2-1	CASSPRTGSNEQFF
TRBV13	TRBJ1-3	CASSPRLMAGNTIYF
TRBV19	TRBJ2-1	CASSPGLLNEQFF
TRBV11-2	TRBJ1-1	CASSLYGLSTEAFF
TRBV6-5	TRBJ1-1	CASTPGGSTNTEAFF
TRBV7-6	TRBJ2-3	CASSPNGKFTDTQYF
TRBV9	TRBJ1-6	CASSVRSEDSTLHF
TRBV5-1	TRBJ2-1	CASSLRTNNEQFF
TRBV7-9	TRBJ1-1	CASSFPETTGAEAFF
TRBV5-1	TRBJ2-6	CASSLVLAGDVGANVLTF
TRBV18	TRBJ1-2	CASSQGISSFYGYTF
TRBV28	TRBJ2-2	CASSPSDRDTGELFF